The present T cell receptor beta chain was sequenced within a study of blood T cell repertoires in COVID-19. Study at large: Specimens from acute and convalescent COVID-19 originated in the United States, Italy and Spain. PBMCs, B-cell-depleted T cells, or T cells were the source of the cDNA or gDNA that made up the material.

Losses at the gene ends were 1 base for V and 2 bases for J; bases not matched to a gene: 17. CDR3 length equals 21 residues. Germline V gene data show CDR1 as MGHRA and CDR2 as YSYEKL. Original processing methods: Counts of nucleated cells, estimated from reference gene primer amplification, were obtained. Here immunoSEQ multiplex PCR was the method, and the copy in TCRdb shows in-frame clones only, minus some. For V, J and clone size, that table is used; D and trimming come from the DNA. Counted here are some 60,000 clones, about 87% occurring once; the ten biggest clones make up approximately 1%. The rearrangement joins TRBV4-1 to TRBJ2-1; TRBD2 agrees at 10 bases. The sample taken for sequencing was peripheral blood. The sequence was collected from a man in his 70s with acute or convalescent COVID-19. DNA for the CDR3: TGCGCCAGCAGCCAAGGGGAAGCGATCCGGACTAGCGGAAACGCCTACAATGAGCAGTTCTTC. Amino acids: CASSQGEAIRTSGNAYNEQFF.